This T cell receptor (beta chain) originates from a study of blood T cell repertoires in COVID-19. At the level of the study: The analysed material was cDNA or gDNA that came from T cells, B-cell-depleted T cells, or PBMCs.

Trimming removed 4 bases from V and 0 bases from J; junction bases left unmatched: 27. Germline loops: CDR1 LGHDT, CDR2 YNNKEL (reference sequence). This CDR3 contains 23 residues. Everyone who took part was roughly 18 to 89 years old, and they came from about two dozen US areas. Donors were grouped by their self-reported clinical history. In the original analysis: Amplified reference gene primers provided the basis for estimating nucleated cell counts. Sequencing used immunoSEQ multiplex PCR; TCRdb keeps in-frame clones, though not all of them. That table furnishes V, J and clone size, whereas the DNA furnished D and trimming. The sample records roughly 250,000 clones, about nine tenths being singletons.

The sequenced material came from PBMCs or T cells enriched from blood (not recorded which). This clonotype was sampled from a woman aged 25 to 45 with acute COVID-19. The V gene is TRBV3-1 (or the pseudogene TRBV3-2), the J gene TRBJ2-3; the match to TRBD2 covers 8 bases. In DNA form, the CDR3 reads TGTGCCAGCAGCCGAGCTAAAAGCGGGAGTCCGACCAATCTGGAAAGTAGCACAGATACGCAGTATTTT. It translates to CASSRAKSGSPTNLESSTDTQYF.